This TCR beta chain is drawn from a study of identical twins. Germline-derived CDR1 and CDR2 are MDHEN and SYDVKM. The CDR3 covers 16 residues. V shed 6 bases and J 0 bases; nucleotides not matched to a gene: 7. From the 5' RACE reads, TCRdb called clonotypes with MiXCR, one entry per CDR3 protein. Of around 680,000 distinct CDR3 sequences listed, 8.5% to 9.5% are singletons. The same data also contributed to another study, on yellow fever vaccine responses in identical twins.

The sequence derives from a woman aged 18-29 years in good health. Sequenced material: PBMCs. V gene TRBV28 combines with J gene TRBJ2-7, with 11 bases lining up with TRBD2. The CDR3 reads CASSLVSGRGSYEQYF. DNA of the CDR3: TGTGCCAGCAGCCTTGTTAGCGGGAGGGGCTCCTACGAGCAGTACTTC.